These 10 T cell receptor beta chains came from one sample sequenced in a study of blood T cell repertoires in COVID-19. Method: immunoSEQ multiplex PCR; TCRdb's copy keeps in-frame clones and lacks some. Of some 460,000 clones listed, roughly 90% are singletons. The sequencing sample was made of PBMCs or T cells enriched from blood (not recorded which). The receptors shown here come from a woman aged 18-29 years who had recovered from COVID-19.

The chain couples TRBV28 to TRBJ1-2; TRBD1 matches at 8 bases. V shed 4 bases and J 4 bases; nucleotides not matched to a gene: 11. The CDR3 loop spans 16 amino acids. Germline CDR1 MDHEN, CDR2 SYDVKM. Written as DNA, the CDR3 is TGTGCCAGCAGTTGCGCGCCAAGGACAGGGTGCTATGGCTACACCTTC. This translates into CASSCAPRTGCYGYTF.

On this clone: Additional DNA sequences in this sample encode the identical CDR3. The gene calls are TRBV2 and TRBJ2-6, with D unclear. V gave up 7 bases and J gave up 0 bases, with 10 bases separating them. CDR1 and CDR2 (germline): SNHLY, FYNNEI. The CDR3 is made up of 15 amino acids. CDR3 loop: CASTPVASGANVLTF. The CDR3 bases are TGTGCCAGCACCCCTGTAGCCTCTGGGGCCAACGTCCTGACTTTC.

The chain links TRBV6-5 to TRBJ1-1; D gene unclear. This CDR3 spans 13 amino acids. Germline assignment: CDR1 MNHEY and CDR2 SVGAGI. Trimming cost V 6 bases and J 10 bases, with 18 bases left between them. The CDR3 DNA sequence: TGTGCCAGCAGCTTTGAAGGCGCAGGTTCAGCTTTCTTT. Protein: CASSFEGAGSAFF.

The V call is TRBV28, the J call TRBJ1-6; tentatively, D is TRBD1 (5 bases). The CDR3 is made up of 13 amino acids. From germline, CDR1 is MDHEN and CDR2 SYDVKM. Trimming cost V 7 bases and J 4 bases, with 8 bases left between them. CDR3 DNA sequence: TGTGCCAGCACCCGACAGTATAATTCACCCCTCCACTTT. As protein: CASTRQYNSPLHF.

The chain is built from TRBV7-9 and TRBJ1-3, with TRBD1 matching 8 bases. CDR3 length: 13 residues. Trimming cost V 5 bases and J 6 bases; bases outside gene matches: 3. CDR1 and CDR2 from the germline V gene are SEHNR and FQNEAQ (reference sequence). In DNA form, the CDR3 reads TGTGCCAGCAGCCCGACAGGGGTAAACACCATATATTTT. Amino acid sequence: CASSPTGVNTIYF.

V usage is TRBV12-3 or TRBV12-4 and J usage is TRBJ1-1; possibly TRBD1 for D (5 bases). V shed 3 bases and J shed 6 bases, with 11 bases lying between them. The CDR3 covers 13 residues. The CDR3 sequence: CASSFGRDPEAFF. The DNA of the CDR3 is TGTGCCAGCAGTTTCGGGAGGGACCCTGAAGCTTTCTTT.

This clone was observed a few times. The V call is TRBV11-2, the J call TRBJ2-7; possible D gene TRBD1, 6 bases. The CDR3 runs to 14 residues. V was cut by 5 bases and J by 7 bases, with 18 bases left in between. Germline V gene lookup returns CDR1 SGHAT and CDR2 FQNNGV. The CDR3 loop is CASSTASFQGEQYF. In nucleotides, the CDR3 is TGTGCCAGCAGCACCGCTAGCTTCCAGGGGGAGCAGTACTTC.

V is TRBV7-3 and J is TRBJ2-2, with a possible D match to TRBD2 (5 bases). The germline CDR1 and CDR2 sequences are SGHTA and FQGTGA. This CDR3 comprises 16 residues. Deletions cut 1 base from V and 1 base from J, with 10 bases between. The CDR3 coding sequence is TGTGCCAGCAGCTTAAGTCGAGCGGTGAACACCGGGGAGCTGTTTTTT. Its protein is CASSLSRAVNTGELFF. Full variable domain (outside the CDR3, taken from reference TRBV7-3 and TRBJ2-2): GAGVSQTPSNKVTEKGKYVELRCDPISGHTALYWYRQSLGQGPEFLIYFQGTGAADDSGLPNDRFFAVRPEGSVSTLKIQRTERGDSAVYLCASSLSRAVNTGELFFGEGSRLTVL.

The sample holds one count of this clone. The rearrangement links TRBV4-1 to TRBJ2-1; TRBD2 aligns across 14 bases. From germline, CDR1 is MGHRA and CDR2 YSYEKL. CDR3 length: 15 residues. The V segment lost 1 base and the J segment 9 bases; nucleotides outside the gene matches: 2. CDR3 loop: CASSQGLAGGGEQFF. CDR3 bases: TGCGCCAGCAGCCAAGGACTAGCGGGGGGGGGTGAGCAGTTCTTC.

The CDR3 sequence: CASSQERTQGQPQHF. DNA of the CDR3: TGCGCCAGCAGCCAAGAACGGACACAGGGGCAGCCCCAGCATTTT. The chain couples TRBV4-1 to TRBJ1-5; 7 nucleotides line up with TRBD1. Germline trimming cut 0 bases from V and 7 bases from J; bases unmatched to any gene: 6. There are 15 residues in the CDR3. CDR1 and CDR2 (germline): MGHRA, YSYEKL.